The rows below give T cell receptor beta chains drawn from one sample of a study of cytomegalovirus exposure and HLA in healthy donors. TCRdb's copy holds only in-frame clones and misses some; the assay was immunoSEQ multiplex PCR. The data show approximately 160,000 clones, with around four fifths seen just once and around 4.1% held by the top ten. The sequenced sample consisted of PBMCs. All receptors come from a man in his fifties in good health and CMV-seropositive. The CDR3 runs from the conserved cysteine through the conserved F or W. Expanded clones get a size class; other rows say once, few or many, or leave the size out.

V gene: TRBV4-3; J gene: TRBJ1-5; clone size: .; CDR3 length: 15; CDR3 protein: CASSQGTGGNQPQHF
V gene: TRBV29-1; J gene: TRBJ2-3; clone size: .; CDR3 length: 13; CDR3 protein: CSVNGQRTDTQYF
V gene: TRBV7-3; J gene: TRBJ2-1; clone size: .; CDR3 length: 17; CDR3 protein: CASSLTPPGQGFNEQFF
V gene: TRBV27; J gene: TRBJ2-7; clone size: .; CDR3 length: 15; CDR3 protein: CASSPLRDRGDEQYF
V gene: TRBV5-4; J gene: TRBJ2-5; clone size: .; CDR3 length: 15; CDR3 protein: CASSPTRTDQETQYF
V gene: TRBV18; J gene: TRBJ2-5; clone size: .; CDR3 length: 15; CDR3 protein: CASSPPMTPQETQYF
V gene: TRBV29-1; J gene: TRBJ1-3; clone size: once; CDR3 length: 13; CDR3 protein: CSVMGTDGNTIYF
V gene: TRBV7-6; J gene: TRBJ2-7; clone size: once; CDR3 length: 15; CDR3 protein: CASSATSGASYEQYF
V gene: TRBV6-4; J gene: TRBJ2-3; clone size: once; CDR3 length: 14; CDR3 protein: CASSTGTSTDTQYF
V gene: TRBV19; J gene: TRBJ2-1; clone size: .; CDR3 length: 13; CDR3 protein: CASTETAYNEQFF
V gene: TRBV30; J gene: TRBJ2-5; clone size: .; CDR3 length: 13; CDR3 protein: CAWSITGSETQYF
V gene: TRBV7-9; J gene: TRBJ1-1; clone size: .; CDR3 length: 15; CDR3 protein: CASSFQTGVNTEAFF
V gene: TRBV5-4; J gene: TRBJ1-5; clone size: .; CDR3 length: 14; CDR3 protein: CASSRGGGNQPQHF
V gene: TRBV5-6; J gene: TRBJ2-3; clone size: .; CDR3 length: 14; CDR3 protein: CASSPTPTTDTQYF
V gene: TRBV30; J gene: TRBJ2-3; clone size: .; CDR3 length: 15; CDR3 protein: CAWRNRDLHTDTQYF
V gene: TRBV2; J gene: TRBJ2-5; clone size: .; CDR3 length: 16; CDR3 protein: CASSDASGRKEETQYF
V gene: TRBV5-4; J gene: TRBJ2-1; clone size: .; CDR3 length: 14; CDR3 protein: CASSFTLDRPEQFF
V gene: TRBV7-2; J gene: TRBJ2-5; clone size: few; CDR3 length: 13; CDR3 protein: CASSKRTGETQYF
V gene: TRBV6-5; J gene: TRBJ1-5; clone size: once; CDR3 length: 15; CDR3 protein: CASRDTGAGNQPQHF
V gene: TRBV29-1; J gene: TRBJ2-3; clone size: .; CDR3 length: 17; CDR3 protein: CSVGGLAGWASTDTQYF
V gene: TRBV27; J gene: TRBJ1-2; clone size: .; CDR3 length: 15; CDR3 protein: CASSSRVDRFYGYTF
V gene: TRBV6-5; J gene: TRBJ2-7; clone size: .; CDR3 length: 16; CDR3 protein: CASSYLPGQGPYEQYF
V gene: TRBV28; J gene: TRBJ2-3; clone size: .; CDR3 length: 14; CDR3 protein: CASSSRGGGDTQYF
V gene: TRBV5-5; J gene: TRBJ2-5; clone size: .; CDR3 length: 12; CDR3 protein: CASRIQSETQYF
V gene: TRBV5-1; J gene: TRBJ1-1; clone size: .; CDR3 length: 18; CDR3 protein: CASSSSTGADGVGTEAFF
V gene: TRBV28; J gene: TRBJ2-1; clone size: .; CDR3 length: 12; CDR3 protein: CASSLAGREQFF
V gene: TRBV5-1; J gene: TRBJ1-4; clone size: .; CDR3 length: 15; CDR3 protein: CASSLAGETNEKLFF
V gene: TRBV7-9; J gene: TRBJ2-1; clone size: .; CDR3 length: 15; CDR3 protein: CASSLSGGSLDEQFF
V gene: TRBV27; J gene: TRBJ2-3; clone size: .; CDR3 length: 13; CDR3 protein: CASSLLPTDTQYF
V gene: TRBV5-4; J gene: TRBJ2-1; clone size: .; CDR3 length: 15; CDR3 protein: CASSLVGLGFNEQFF
V gene: TRBV7-2; J gene: TRBJ2-1; clone size: .; CDR3 length: 13; CDR3 protein: CASSFGTNNEQFF
V gene: TRBV5-3; J gene: TRBJ2-2; clone size: .; CDR3 length: 16; CDR3 protein: CARSFYRTRDTGELFF
V gene: TRBV28; J gene: TRBJ2-5; clone size: .; CDR3 length: 17; CDR3 protein: CASSLEAASGRAETQYF
V gene: TRBV7-6; J gene: TRBJ2-3; clone size: once; CDR3 length: 15; CDR3 protein: CASSPRTSGGNTQYF
V gene: TRBV10-3; J gene: TRBJ2-1; clone size: few; CDR3 length: 13; CDR3 protein: CASGTGGYNEQFF
V gene: TRBV7-3; J gene: TRBJ2-1; clone size: .; CDR3 length: 13; CDR3 protein: CASSLFSGNEQFF
V gene: TRBV18; J gene: TRBJ2-3; clone size: large; CDR3 length: 17; CDR3 protein: CASSPPEGPGAEDTQYF
V gene: TRBV5-4; J gene: TRBJ1-2; clone size: .; CDR3 length: 15; CDR3 protein: CASSVNRGYNYGYTF
V gene: TRBV7-2; J gene: TRBJ2-2; clone size: .; CDR3 length: 14; CDR3 protein: CASSVLQGSGELFF
V gene: TRBV29-1; J gene: TRBJ2-1; clone size: .; CDR3 length: 13; CDR3 protein: CSVIGGVRNEQFF
V gene: TRBV5-6; J gene: TRBJ1-2; clone size: .; CDR3 length: 14; CDR3 protein: CASSLANRDYGYTF
V gene: TRBV28; J gene: TRBJ1-2; clone size: few; CDR3 length: 12; CDR3 protein: CASSFRVGGYTF
V gene: TRBV5-1; J gene: TRBJ2-3; clone size: .; CDR3 length: 15; CDR3 protein: CASSSDRVVGDTQYF
V gene: TRBV27; J gene: TRBJ1-6; clone size: .; CDR3 length: 20; CDR3 protein: CASHFTSPGQGAGGNSPLHF
V gene: TRBV11-3; J gene: TRBJ2-2; clone size: .; CDR3 length: 15; CDR3 protein: CASSPGGSNTGELFF